The 13 T cell receptor beta chains reported below all come from one sample, sequenced in a study of CXCR3-negative and CXCR3-positive naive CD8 T cells. UMI-labeled 5' RACE yielded the TRB cDNA libraries. From its re-call of the 5' RACE reads, TCRdb lists each CDR3 protein once, without DNA. The clone table shows 37,000 or so distinct CDR3 sequences, with the ten largest holding 7.7%. The sample taken for sequencing was memory CD8+ T cells from blood. The receptors were gathered from a human donor in good health. Some clones in this sample may be carry-over from other donors' samples.

This rearrangement joins TRBV7-6 to TRBJ2-7; TCRdb outputs TRBD1, but without DNA this stays unchecked. The CDR3 runs 13 residues. The germline gives CDR1 SGHVS, CDR2 FNYEAQ. The CDR3 reads CASREQGTYEQYF. Variable domain in full (rest from reference TRBV7-6 and TRBJ2-7): GAGVSQSPRYKVTKRGQDVALRCDPISGHVSLYWYRQALGQGPEFLTYFNYEAQQDKSGLPNDRFSAERPEGSISTLTIQRTEQRDSAMYRCASREQGTYEQYFGPGTRLTVT.

The chain uses TRBV7-6 and TRBJ2-1; checking the TCRdb D call of TRBD2 is not possible without DNA. This CDR3 region has 15 residues. Germline V CDR1 and CDR2: SGHVS, FNYEAQ. CDR3 in amino acids: CASSLAEGTNNEQFF.

The rearrangement links TRBV28 to TRBJ2-7. The CDR3 spans 12 residues. Germline V gene data show CDR1 as MDHEN and CDR2 as SYDVKM. This chain's CDR3 is CASSLNTYEQYF.

The chain joins TRBV5-1 to TRBJ2-7. CDR3 length: 13 amino acids. Germline-derived CDR1 and CDR2 are SGHRS and YFSETQ. The CDR3 loop is CASSLQEAYEQYF.

The chain has TRBV7-6 and TRBJ2-7; without DNA, the TCRdb call of TRBD1 cannot be checked. The CDR3 contains 17 residues. Germline V gives CDR1 SGHVS, CDR2 FNYEAQ. CDR3 protein: CASSLLQRPGDRHEQYF.

V usage is TRBV19 and J usage is TRBJ2-5; the D call of TRBD1 rests on TCRdb alone, since no DNA is present to check it. The CDR3 extends over 16 amino acids. Germline V gene sequence: CDR1 LNHDA, CDR2 SQIVND (reference sequence). This chain's CDR3 is CASSIANREVQETQYF.

The chain joins TRBV7-6 to TRBJ2-7; with no DNA, the TCRdb D assignment of TRBD1 cannot be verified. Looked up from germline, CDR1 is SGHVS and CDR2 is FNYEAQ. The CDR3 consists of 14 residues. The CDR3 loop is CASSPWDGAYEQYF.

This chain connects TRBV7-8 to TRBJ2-5; without DNA, the TCRdb call of TRBD1 cannot be checked. The CDR3 has 15 amino acids. Germline CDR1 and CDR2: SGHVS and FQNEAQ. Here the CDR3 reads CASSLSEWGEETQYF.

V usage is TRBV7-9 and J usage is TRBJ1-5. The CDR3 contains 14 residues. The germline CDR1 and CDR2 sequences are SEHNR and FQNEAQ (reference sequence). Here the CDR3 reads CASSFSDSNQPQHF.

The chain carries TRBV7-2 and TRBJ1-1. The germline V gene encodes CDR1 SGHTA and CDR2 FQGNSA. CDR3 length: 17 amino acids. The CDR3 region is CASSLASLIGREAEAFF.

The J gene is TRBJ2-5, the V gene TRBV29-1; TCRdb's assignment of TRBD2 cannot be checked, as there is no DNA. This CDR3 has 17 amino acids. Germline V gives CDR1 SQVTM, CDR2 ANQGSEA. The CDR3 sequence: CSVEDGREDPRGETQYF.

The chain has TRBV11-2 and TRBJ2-1; the D call from TCRdb, TRBD1, cannot be confirmed without DNA. CDR1 SGHAT and CDR2 FQNNGV come from the germline V gene. This CDR3 is built from 14 residues. The CDR3: CASSFEGGGHEQFF.

The rearrangement uses TRBV27 and TRBJ1-1. From germline, CDR1 is MNHEY and CDR2 SMNVEV (reference sequence). CDR3 size: 15 residues. CDR3 region: CASSLGVRAGTEAFF.